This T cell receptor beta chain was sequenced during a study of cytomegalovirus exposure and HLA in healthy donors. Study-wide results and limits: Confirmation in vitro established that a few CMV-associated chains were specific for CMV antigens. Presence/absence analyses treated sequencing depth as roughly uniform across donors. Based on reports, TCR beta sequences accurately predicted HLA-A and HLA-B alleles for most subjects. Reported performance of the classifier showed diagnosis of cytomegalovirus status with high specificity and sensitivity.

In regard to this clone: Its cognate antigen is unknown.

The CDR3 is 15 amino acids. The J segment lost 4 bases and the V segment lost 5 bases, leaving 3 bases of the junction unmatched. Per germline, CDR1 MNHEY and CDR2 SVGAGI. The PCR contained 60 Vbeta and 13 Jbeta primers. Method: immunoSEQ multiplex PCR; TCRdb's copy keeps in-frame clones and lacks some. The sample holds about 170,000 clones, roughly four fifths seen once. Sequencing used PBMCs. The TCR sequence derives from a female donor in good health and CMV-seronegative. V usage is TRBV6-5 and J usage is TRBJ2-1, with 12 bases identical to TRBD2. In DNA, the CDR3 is TGTGCCAGCAGTCCCGGGACTAGCGGGTACAATGAGCAGTTCTTC. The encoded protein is CASSPGTSGYNEQFF.